A single T cell receptor beta chain is shown here with its context. The antigen it binds to is not known. No base quality information exists; no much larger clone differs at one position. The germline V gene (reference sequence) gives CDR1 as DFQATT and CDR2 as SNEGSKA. The CDR3, cysteine through phenylalanine, is 13 amino acids long. The read is trimmed to its CDR3 DNA, 39 bases read in frame from base 1. Trimming at the junction amounts to 3 bases on V and 4 bases on J, and the germline ends lie 12 bases apart. The data were taken from a study of blood T cell repertoires in COVID-19 (TCRdb year 2020). Regarding the study in general: Samples from collaborators originated in the United States, Italy and Spain and spanned both the acute and convalescent phases of COVID-19. The repertoires were made available in a free public database intended to serve as a resource for research on the immune response to SARS-CoV-2. A de-identified subject ID, COVID-19 status, age in years and sex were almost always included in the sample metadata. Deeply sampled blood TCRbeta repertoires from subjects exposed to, actively infected with, or recovered from COVID-19 were included in the dataset. The material from the prospective study consisted of cDNA or gDNA derived from T cells, B-cell-depleted T cells, or PBMCs. The samples were drawn from two sources: the first 160 participants of the ongoing ImmuneRACE study, and about 1,300 subjects contributed by 6 global collaborators. Where available, HLA class I and class II types were taken from metadata supplied by the sample provider and were not determined by assay-based typing.

Whole blood was collected in K2EDTA tubes by collaborating institutions according to the institutions' own protocols. For TCRbeta analysis, collaborators shipped samples as frozen whole blood, isolated PBMCs, or DNA extracted from either of those sample types. The immunoSEQ Assay, a bias-controlled multiplex PCR, was used to amplify TCRbeta CDR3 regions from genomic DNA. Regarding the original processing steps: Nucleated cell counts per sample were estimated from amplification of reference gene primers within the assay. To quantify the absolute abundance of each unique TCRbeta CDR3 rearrangement, sequence reads were collapsed and filtered. For each sample, productive Simpson clonality was calculated as the square root of Simpson's diversity index across productive rearrangements. In its TCRdb copy, this immuneACCESS table keeps in-frame sequences only and misses some clones. Where compared with another copy, unresolved V genes explain less than half of these, and the others have no known cause. V and J calls and clone size are given by that table; D and trimming were obtained from the DNA. This sample lists approximately 90,000 clones; about 76% were detected once. Of the sample, more than 20% falls within the top ten clones.

Broader findings and caveats from the paper: The amount of clinical and demographic metadata varied by source and participant and was provided uncurated.

Sequenced sample: peripheral blood. This receptor was identified in a human donor in a cohort sampled during active COVID-19. The V and J segments used are TRBV20-1 and TRBJ1-1; the D gene is unclear. The CDR3: CSASEGAGTEAFF. The nucleotide sequence is given as TGCAGTGCTAGTGAGGGCGCAGGCACTGAAGCTTTCTTT.